This TCR beta chain came from a study of shared clonotypes between healthy human individuals. Per the germline V gene, CDR1 is SGHRS and CDR2 is YFSETQ. The V gene lost 4 bases and the J gene lost 3 bases, with 16 bases spanning the gap. The CDR3 runs to 15 residues. The method was immunoSEQ multiplex PCR; TCRdb's version includes in-frame clones alone and lacks a portion of them. The sample lists about 1.1 million clones; around three quarters were seen once. This clone has just a few counts. Its antigen is still unknown. Overall study findings and caveats: Sample collection involved blood only; tissue repertoires are likely different. Sequencing depth was predicted to influence how clonotypes are shared among donors.

The sample consisted of memory CD4+ T cells from PBMCs. Subset denoted: CD45RA-negative fraction. The source of this sequence is a man aged 18-30 years in good health. Some clones in this sample may be carry-over from other donors' samples. The V and J genes are TRBV5-1 and TRBJ1-1; maybe TRBD1 (6 bases). The CDR3 is CASSGTRRGDTEAFF. The CDR3 region has the DNA TGCGCCAGCAGCGGAACGAGAAGGGGGGACACTGAAGCTTTCTTT.